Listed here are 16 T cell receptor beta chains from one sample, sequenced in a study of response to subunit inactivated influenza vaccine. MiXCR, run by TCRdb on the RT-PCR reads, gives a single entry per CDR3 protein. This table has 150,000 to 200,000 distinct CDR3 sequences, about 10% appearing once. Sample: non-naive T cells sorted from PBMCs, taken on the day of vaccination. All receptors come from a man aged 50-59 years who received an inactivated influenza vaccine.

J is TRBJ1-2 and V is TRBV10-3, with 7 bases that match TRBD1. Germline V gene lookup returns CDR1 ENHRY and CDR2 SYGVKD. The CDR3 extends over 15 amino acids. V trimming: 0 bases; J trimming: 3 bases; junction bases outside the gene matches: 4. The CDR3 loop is CAISESRTGDYGYTF. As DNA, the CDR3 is TGTGCCATCAGTGAGTCGCGGACAGGCGACTATGGCTACACCTTC.

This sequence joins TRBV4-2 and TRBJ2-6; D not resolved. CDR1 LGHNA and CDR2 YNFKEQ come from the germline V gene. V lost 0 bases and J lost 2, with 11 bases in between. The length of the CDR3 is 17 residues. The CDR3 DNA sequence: TGTGCCAGCAGCCAAGATACGCGCGACCCTGGGGCCAACGTCCTGACTTTC. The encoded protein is CASSQDTRDPGANVLTF.

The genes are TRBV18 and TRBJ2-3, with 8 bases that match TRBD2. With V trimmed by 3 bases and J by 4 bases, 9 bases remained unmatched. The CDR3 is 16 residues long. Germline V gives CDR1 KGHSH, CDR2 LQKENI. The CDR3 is CASSPRVSGAADTQYF. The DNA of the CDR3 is TGTGCCAGCTCACCTAGAGTTAGCGGGGCGGCAGATACGCAGTATTTT.

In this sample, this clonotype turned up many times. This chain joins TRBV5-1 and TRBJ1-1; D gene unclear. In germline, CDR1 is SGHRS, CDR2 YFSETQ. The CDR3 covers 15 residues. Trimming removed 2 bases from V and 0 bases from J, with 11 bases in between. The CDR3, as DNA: TGCGCCAGCAGCTTTGACCCCGCAGTGAACACTGAAGCTTTCTTT. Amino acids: CASSFDPAVNTEAFF.

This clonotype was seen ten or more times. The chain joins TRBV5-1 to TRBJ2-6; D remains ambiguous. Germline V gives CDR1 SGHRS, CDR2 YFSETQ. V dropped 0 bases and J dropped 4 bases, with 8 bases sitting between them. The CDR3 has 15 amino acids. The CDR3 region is CASSLEGSGANVLTF. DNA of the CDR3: TGCGCCAGCAGCTTGGAGGGCTCCGGGGCCAACGTCCTGACTTTC.

The CDR3 sequence: CATNGMAGRTDTQYF. The CDR3, as DNA: TGTGCCACGAACGGGATGGCGGGGCGCACAGATACGCAGTATTTT. The chain has TRBV10-3 and TRBJ2-3; D possibly corresponds to TRBD2 (6 bases). This CDR3 region has 15 residues. V was trimmed by 10 bases and J by 1 base, leaving 18 bases between them. The V gene's germline CDR1 is ENHRY and CDR2 SYGVKD.

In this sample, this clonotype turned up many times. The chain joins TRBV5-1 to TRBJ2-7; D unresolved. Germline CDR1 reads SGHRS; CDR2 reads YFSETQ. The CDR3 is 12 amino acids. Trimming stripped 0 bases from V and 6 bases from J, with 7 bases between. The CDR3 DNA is TGCGCCAGCAGCTTGGACGGGCGCGAGCAGTACTTC. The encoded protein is CASSLDGREQYF.

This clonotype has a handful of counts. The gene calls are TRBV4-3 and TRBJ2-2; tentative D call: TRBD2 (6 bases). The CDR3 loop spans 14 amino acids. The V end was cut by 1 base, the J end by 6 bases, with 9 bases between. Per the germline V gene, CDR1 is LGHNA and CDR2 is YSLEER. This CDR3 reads CASSQGGASGELFF. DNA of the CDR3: TGCGCCAGCAGCCAAGGCGGGGCGTCCGGGGAGCTGTTTTTT.

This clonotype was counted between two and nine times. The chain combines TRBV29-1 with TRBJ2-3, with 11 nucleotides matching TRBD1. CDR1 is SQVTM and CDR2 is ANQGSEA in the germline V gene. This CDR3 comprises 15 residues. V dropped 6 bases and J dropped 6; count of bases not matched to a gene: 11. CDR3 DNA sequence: TGCAGCGTCGCTGGACAGGGGGCACGATTGGATACGCAGTATTTT. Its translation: CSVAGQGARLDTQYF.

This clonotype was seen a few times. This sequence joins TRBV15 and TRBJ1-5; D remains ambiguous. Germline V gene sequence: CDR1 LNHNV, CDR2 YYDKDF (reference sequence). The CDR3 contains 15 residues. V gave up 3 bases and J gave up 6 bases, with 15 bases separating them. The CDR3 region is CATSRDVFGSQPQHF. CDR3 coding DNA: TGTGCCACCAGCAGGGATGTCTTCGGTAGTCAGCCCCAGCATTTT.

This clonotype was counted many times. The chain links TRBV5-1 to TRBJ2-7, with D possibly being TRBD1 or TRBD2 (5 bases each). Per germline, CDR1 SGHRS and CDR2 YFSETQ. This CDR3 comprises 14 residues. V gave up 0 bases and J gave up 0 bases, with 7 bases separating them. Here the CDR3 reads CASSLGGTSYEQYF. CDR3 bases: TGCGCCAGCAGCTTGGGAGGGACCTCCTACGAGCAGTACTTC.

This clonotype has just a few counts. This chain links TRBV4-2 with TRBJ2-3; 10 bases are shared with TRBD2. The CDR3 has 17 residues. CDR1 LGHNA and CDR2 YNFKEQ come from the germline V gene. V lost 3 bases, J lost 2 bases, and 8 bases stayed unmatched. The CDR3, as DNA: TGTGCCAGCAGCCAGGATCTAGCGGGAGCCTCCACAGATACGCAGTATTTT. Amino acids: CASSQDLAGASTDTQYF.

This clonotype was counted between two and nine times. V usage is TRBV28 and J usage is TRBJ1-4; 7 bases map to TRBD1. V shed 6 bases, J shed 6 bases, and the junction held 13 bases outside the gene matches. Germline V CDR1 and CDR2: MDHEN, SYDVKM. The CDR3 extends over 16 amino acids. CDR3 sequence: CASSRATTGRDEKLFF. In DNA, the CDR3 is TGTGCCAGCAGCCGCGCCACGACAGGGAGGGATGAAAAACTGTTTTTT. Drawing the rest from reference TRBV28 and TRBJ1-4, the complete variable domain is DVKVTQSSRYLVKRTGEKVFLECVQDMDHENMFWYRQDPGLGLRLIYFSYDVKMKEKGDIPEGYSVSREKKERFSLILESASTNQTSMYLCASSRATTGRDEKLFFGSGTQLSVL.

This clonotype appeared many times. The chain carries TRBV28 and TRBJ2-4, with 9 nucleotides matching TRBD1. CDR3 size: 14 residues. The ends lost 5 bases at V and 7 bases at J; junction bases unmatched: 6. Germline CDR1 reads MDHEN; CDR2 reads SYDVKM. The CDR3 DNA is TGTGCCAGCAGTCCCCCGGACAGGGGTAACATTCAGTACTTC. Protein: CASSPPDRGNIQYF.

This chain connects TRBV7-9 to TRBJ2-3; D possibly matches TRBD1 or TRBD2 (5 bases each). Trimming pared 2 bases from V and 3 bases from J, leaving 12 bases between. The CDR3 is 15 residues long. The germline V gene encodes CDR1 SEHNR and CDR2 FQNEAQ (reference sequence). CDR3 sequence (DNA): TGTGCCAGCAGCTTAATGGTCTGGGGGACAGATACGCAGTATTTT. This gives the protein CASSLMVWGTDTQYF.

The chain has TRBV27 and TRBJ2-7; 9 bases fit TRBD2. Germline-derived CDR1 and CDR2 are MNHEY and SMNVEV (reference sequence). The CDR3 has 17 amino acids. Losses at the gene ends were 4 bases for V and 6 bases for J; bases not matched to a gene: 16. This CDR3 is CASSSGREGTWNSEQYF. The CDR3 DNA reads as TGTGCCAGCAGTTCGGGGCGGGAGGGCACTTGGAACTCCGAGCAGTACTTC.